The next 3 T cell receptor beta chains were all read from a single sample in a study of shared clonotypes between healthy human individuals. Here immunoSEQ multiplex PCR was the method, and the copy in TCRdb shows in-frame clones only, minus some. The sample carries roughly 2.4 million clones, approximately 94% recorded once. Sample: naive CD4+ T cells sorted from blood. Documented subset: CD45RA+ positively selected. These receptors were taken from a man aged 18 to 35 in good health.

The chain recombines TRBV7-9 with TRBJ2-7; 15 nucleotides align to TRBD2. Germline assignment: CDR1 SEHNR and CDR2 FQNEAQ (reference sequence). This CDR3 has 18 residues. V was pared by 5 bases and J by 3 bases, with 11 bases of the junction left unmatched. The CDR3 nucleotides are TGTGCCAGCAGCCTAAAAGGTGGGACTAGCGGGAGGAGCTACGAGCAGTACTTC. Protein: CASSLKGGTSGRSYEQYF.

This clone was seen more than once but under ten times. This CDR3 is also generated by other DNA sequences in the sample. This rearrangement joins TRBV5-4 to TRBJ2-5; TRBD2 agrees at 16 bases. Looked up from germline, CDR1 is SGHNT and CDR2 is YYREEE (reference sequence). CDR3 length: 16 amino acids. V shed 4 bases, J shed 2 bases, and the junction held 2 bases outside the gene matches. In DNA form, the CDR3 reads TGTGCCAGCAGCCAGGGACTAGCGGGAGGGCAAGAGACCCAGTACTTC. Translation gives CASSQGLAGGQETQYF.

The V call is TRBV20-1, the J call TRBJ1-2; D gene ambiguous. The CDR3 contains 11 residues. Trimming shortened V by 2 bases and J by 6 bases, and 7 bases separated the two germline ends. Germline CDR1 DFQATT, CDR2 SNEGSKA (reference sequence). For the CDR3, the DNA is TGCAGTGCTAGATTGGGAAATGGCTACACCTTC. Its translation: CSARLGNGYTF.